The present T cell receptor (beta chain) was sequenced within a study of cytomegalovirus exposure and HLA in healthy donors. Study-wide results and limits: There were reportedly fewer N-insertions in an Asian-associated ancestry cluster than the roughly 670-donor mean, in a later analysis. A list of about 180 TCR beta chains associated with cytomegalovirus was given.

At sampling all donors were nominally healthy, likely with unrecorded immune exposures. In the case of this clone: Its antigen is unknown.

The study ran its PCR with 60 Vbeta and 13 Jbeta primers. Assay: immunoSEQ multiplex PCR; the TCRdb copy retains only in-frame clones and omits some. The sample includes approximately 190,000 clones, around 84% of them seen just once. The length of the CDR3 is 16 residues. The junction had 6 bases not matched to a gene; V was cut back by 4 bases and J by 2 bases. Germline CDR1 reads SGHTS; CDR2 reads YDEGEE. V and J are TRBV5-8 and TRBJ2-5, with TRBD1 identical over 12 bases. This TCR derives from a woman in her forties or fifties in good health and CMV-seropositive. Sequenced input: PBMCs. CDR3 sequence (DNA): TGTGCCAGCAGCAGGGGACAGGGGGCCCGTCAAGAGACCCAGTACTTC. It translates to CASSRGQGARQETQYF.